A single sample is the source of the 3 T cell receptor beta chains below, sequenced in a study of cytomegalovirus exposure and HLA in healthy donors. Generated by immunoSEQ multiplex PCR, the TCRdb table keeps only in-frame clones and is missing some. The sample carries 90,000 to 130,000 clones, roughly 88% recorded once. The sample comprised PBMCs. These receptors came from a woman in her twenties or thirties in good health and CMV-seropositive.

DNA of the CDR3: TGTGCCAGCACCGAGCAGGGGGACTATGGCTACACCTTC. It codes for CASTEQGDYGYTF. V and J are TRBV2 and TRBJ1-2; the match to TRBD1 covers 7 bases. CDR1 and CDR2 (germline): SNHLY, FYNNEI. The CDR3 spans 13 residues. V lost 7 bases, J lost 3 bases, and 5 bases stayed unmatched. Based on the CDR3 plus reference TRBV2 and TRBJ1-2, the full variable domain is EPEVTQTPSHQVTQMGQEVILRCVPISNHLYFYWYRQILGQKVEFLVSFYNNEISEKSEIFDDQFSVERPDGSNFTLKIRSTKLEDSAMYFCASTEQGDYGYTFGSGTRLTVV.

The rearrangement joins TRBV2 to TRBJ1-5; tentatively, D is TRBD1 (5 bases). CDR3 length: 15 residues. V lost 6 bases, J lost 7 bases, and 19 bases lay in between. Germline V CDR1 and CDR2: SNHLY, FYNNEI. The chain's CDR3 is CASSVEAGNVQPQHF. CDR3 in DNA: TGTGCCAGCAGCGTAGAGGCAGGGAATGTCCAGCCCCAGCATTTT.

About this clone: In the same sample, other DNA sequences code for this CDR3. J is TRBJ2-2 and V is TRBV6-5; weak D call: TRBD2 (5 bases). Germline lookup yields CDR1 MNHEY and CDR2 SVGAGI. The V and J ends lost 0 bases and 8 bases respectively, with 7 bases between them. The CDR3 loop spans 13 amino acids. The CDR3 protein is CASSYSTGGELFF. The CDR3, as DNA: TGTGCCAGCAGTTACTCGACGGGAGGGGAGCTGTTTTTT.